Listed below are T cell receptor beta chains from one sample, sequenced in a study of Ad26.COV2.S vaccination and SARS-CoV-2 variants. TCRdb keeps only in-frame clones here, not all; method: immunoSEQ multiplex PCR. The sample carries some 350,000 clones, 90% recorded once. The material sequenced was peripheral blood, taken in a trial of Ad26.COV2.S vaccine versus placebo. These receptors originate from a person between 18 and 59 years old who received the Ad26.COV2.S COVID-19 vaccine or a placebo. Each CDR3 is given with its conserved first and last residue. A D gene is named only where the DNA matches it firmly. The size field is filled for only some rows; it gives once, few, many or a size class.

TRBJ2-1	.	TRBV27	TRBD1	TGTGCCAGTAACGCCGGGACAGGGGGCCTCGATGAGCAGTTCTTC	CASNAGTGGLDEQFF
TRBJ2-3	.	TRBV5-4	.	TGTGCCAGCAGCTCCGGGACCCCCCCGTGGTCGCAGTATTTT	CASSSGTPPWSQYF
TRBJ2-3	.	TRBV27	.	TGTGCCAGCAGTTTTGGAACAGGAGACACAGATACGCAGTATTTT	CASSFGTGDTDTQYF
TRBJ1-4	.	TRBV15	TRBD1	TGTGCCACCAGTCAGGGGGCTTATGAAAAACTGTTTTTT	CATSQGAYEKLFF
TRBJ1-2	.	TRBV27	TRBD1	TGTGCCAGCAGATTACGGACAGGGGCGAACTATGGCTACACCTTC	CASRLRTGANYGYTF
TRBJ1-6	.	TRBV6-2/TRBV6-3	TRBD1	TGTGCCAGCAGTTACTCGGCCAGGGGGGATTCACCCCTCCACTTT	CASSYSARGDSPLHF
TRBJ1-3	.	TRBV12-3/TRBV12-4	.	TGTGCCAGCAGTTTAAGAGGTTTCGACACCATATATTTT	CASSLRGFDTIYF
TRBJ1-3	.	TRBV25-1	.	TGTGCCAGCTGTGGACCGTTAAGCTCTGGAAACACCATATATTTT	CASCGPLSSGNTIYF
TRBJ1-3	.	TRBV7-2	TRBD1	TGTGCCAGCAGCGCCGGGACAGGGATGGACACCATATATTTT	CASSAGTGMDTIYF
TRBJ1-6	once	TRBV3-1/TRBV3-2	TRBD1	TGTGCCAGCAGCCAGGCGAGACAGGGATCACCCCTCCACTTT	CASSQARQGSPLHF
TRBJ2-1	.	TRBV27	TRBD2	TGTGCCAGCAGTTTCGGGACTAGCGGGAGGGGGCAGTTCTTC	CASSFGTSGRGQFF
TRBJ1-1	.	TRBV7-6	.	TGTGCCAGCAGCTTAGTCAGTAGTAGCACTGAAGCTTTCTTT	CASSLVSSSTEAFF
TRBJ1-2	.	TRBV4-1	.	TGCGCCAGCAGCCAAGATACCACAATAAATGGCTACACCTTC	CASSQDTTINGYTF
TRBJ2-3	.	TRBV7-2	.	TGTGCCAGCAGCCCCCCCACCGGGGCAGATACGCAGTATTTT	CASSPPTGADTQYF
TRBJ2-1	.	TRBV7-6	TRBD2	TGTGCCAGCAGCGTTATAGCGGGAGAAGATGAGCAGTTCTTC	CASSVIAGEDEQFF
TRBJ1-3	few	TRBV10-1	.	TGCGCCAGCGGGAATTCAGCGGCCACCATATATTTT	CASGNSAATIYF
TRBJ2-1	once	TRBV25-1	.	TGTGCCAGCAGTGAATTCGGCGGGATGGTGAGGAATGAGCAGTTCTTC	CASSEFGGMVRNEQFF
TRBJ1-6	.	TRBV5-5	.	TGTGCCAGCAGCTTGGGAAGGGGAATTTCAGTGGGTAATTCACCCCTCCACTTT	CASSLGRGISVGNSPLHF
TRBJ1-2	.	TRBV6-5	.	TGTGCCAGCAGTTCCCCCGGGTGGCTGGCAGGCTACACCTTC	CASSSPGWLAGYTF
TRBJ1-1	.	TRBV6-5	.	TGTGCCAGCAGTTTTGCAATGGGACGGAAAGATGAAGCTTTCTTT	CASSFAMGRKDEAFF
TRBJ1-3	.	TRBV12-3/TRBV12-4	.	TGTGCCAGCCTCTGGGTCTCTGGAAACACCATATATTTT	CASLWVSGNTIYF
TRBJ1-1	few	TRBV19	TRBD1	TGTGCCAGTAGTATCTATGGGACAGGACTGAACACTGAAGCTTTCTTT	CASSIYGTGLNTEAFF
TRBJ2-1	.	TRBV3-1/TRBV3-2	TRBD2	TGTGCCAGCAGCCAAGAGGGACTAGCGGGTTACGGTTCCTACAATGAGCAGTTCTTC	CASSQEGLAGYGSYNEQFF
TRBJ2-1	.	TRBV6-2/TRBV6-3	.	TGTGCCAGCAGTTGGAGGAGGGAGCCCTACAATGAGCAGTTCTTC	CASSWRREPYNEQFF
TRBJ2-7	few	TRBV5-6	TRBD1	TGTGCCAGCAGCCCGGACAGGGGGCTTTTCAACGAGCAGTACTTC	CASSPDRGLFNEQYF
TRBJ1-5	.	TRBV7-9	TRBD1	TGTGCCAGCAGCTCCGAGGGGACAGGGAGTAATCAGCCCCAGCATTTT	CASSSEGTGSNQPQHF
TRBJ1-3	.	TRBV15	.	TGTGCCACCAGACTTGACCGGAGTGGAAACACCATATATTTT	CATRLDRSGNTIYF
TRBJ1-2	.	TRBV7-2	.	TGTGCCAGCAGCTTATGGTCAGGGGTTGGCTACACCTTC	CASSLWSGVGYTF
TRBJ1-4	.	TRBV28	.	TGTGCCAGCAGTACGGGACCCCCTAATGAAAAACTGTTTTTT	CASSTGPPNEKLFF
TRBJ1-6	.	TRBV6-5	.	TGTGCCAGCAGTACACCCCGGGGGGTCTATTCACCCCTCCACTTT	CASSTPRGVYSPLHF
TRBJ1-1	.	TRBV6-2/TRBV6-3	.	TGTGCCAGCAGTTACGGGTTTAGGAACACTGAAGCTTTCTTT	CASSYGFRNTEAFF
TRBJ2-1	once	TRBV9	TRBD1	TGTGCCAGCAGCGTAGGGACAGGGGGCTTTAATGAGCAGTTCTTC	CASSVGTGGFNEQFF
TRBJ1-1	.	TRBV7-2	.	TGTGCCAGCAGCTTGGGCATCACTGAAGCTTTCTTT	CASSLGITEAFF
TRBJ1-2	once	TRBV14	.	TGTGCCAGCAGATCGACAGGTAGCTATGGCTACACCTTC	CASRSTGSYGYTF
TRBJ2-5	once	TRBV3-1/TRBV3-2	.	TGTGCCAGCAGCCAAGTGGCGGCCCAGTACTTC	CASSQVAAQYF
TRBJ1-1	once	TRBV7-9	.	TGTGCCAGCAGCTTAGCGTATCAGGGGACTGAAGCTTTCTTT	CASSLAYQGTEAFF
TRBJ1-2	.	TRBV19	TRBD1	TGTGCCAGCGAAACAGCCGGGACAGCCCTAAATGGCTACACCTTC	CASETAGTALNGYTF
TRBJ1-4	.	TRBV28	.	TGTGCCAGCAGTTTAGGAGAGACCTTCCGAGATGAAAAACTGTTTTTT	CASSLGETFRDEKLFF
TRBJ1-1	.	TRBV6-5	.	TGTGCCGCTGAGGGGATGCTTGAAGCTTTCTTT	CAAEGMLEAFF
TRBJ2-5	.	TRBV4-1	.	TGCGCCAGCAAGGGGGGGGGTGTAAAAGAGACCCAGTACTTC	CASKGGGVKETQYF
TRBJ1-1	.	TRBV29-1	.	TGCAGCGTTGACACAGAATCGAACACTGAAGCTTTCTTT	CSVDTESNTEAFF
TRBJ2-5	.	TRBV7-8	TRBD2	TGTGCCAGCAGCTTGTTCTCCGGGACTAGCGGGGAGACCCAGTACTTC	CASSLFSGTSGETQYF
TRBJ2-1	.	TRBV19	TRBD2	TGTGCCAGTAGAGGGGCGGGGGACTCCTACAATGAGCAGTTCTTC	CASRGAGDSYNEQFF
TRBJ1-2	.	TRBV2	.	TGTGCCAGCAGTGAAAGCCGAGCCTCCAACTATGGCTACACCTTC	CASSESRASNYGYTF
TRBJ1-1	.	TRBV4-1	.	TGCGCCAGCAGCCAGGGTCATGGGGACATTTGGATGAACACTGAAGCTTTCTTT	CASSQGHGDIWMNTEAFF
TRBJ1-2	.	TRBV15	.	TGTGCCACCAGCAGAGATGAACTGACCTCGGGTGGCTACACCTTC	CATSRDELTSGGYTF
TRBJ2-7	.	TRBV5-1	TRBD2	TGCGCCAGCAGCTTGGATGGGGGGGAGTTGGGGTCCCTTTACGAGCAGTACTTC	CASSLDGGELGSLYEQYF
TRBJ2-3	.	TRBV6-2/TRBV6-3	TRBD2	TGTGCCAGCAGTCGCCGATTATTGGCGGGAGGGCCCGATACGCAGTATTTT	CASSRRLLAGGPDTQYF
TRBJ2-1	.	TRBV7-2	TRBD1	TGTGCCAGCAGCTGGGACAGTGGAACCAACAATGAGCAGTTCTTC	CASSWDSGTNNEQFF
TRBJ2-7	.	TRBV18	TRBD1	TGTGCCAGCTCACGTACGCAGGGGGACGAGCAGTACTTC	CASSRTQGDEQYF